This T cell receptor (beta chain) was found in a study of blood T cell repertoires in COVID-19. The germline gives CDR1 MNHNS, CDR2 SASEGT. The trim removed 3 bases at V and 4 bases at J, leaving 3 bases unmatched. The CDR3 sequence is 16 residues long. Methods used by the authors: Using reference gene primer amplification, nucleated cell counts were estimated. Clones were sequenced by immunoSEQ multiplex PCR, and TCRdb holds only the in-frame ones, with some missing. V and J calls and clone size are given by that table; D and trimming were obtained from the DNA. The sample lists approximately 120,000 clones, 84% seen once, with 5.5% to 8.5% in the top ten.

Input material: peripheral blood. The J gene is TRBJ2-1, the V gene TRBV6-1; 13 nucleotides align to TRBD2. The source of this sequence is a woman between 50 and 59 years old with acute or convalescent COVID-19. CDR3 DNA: TGTGCCAGCAGTGATCCGGGACTAGCGGGATACAATGAGCAGTTCTTC. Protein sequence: CASSDPGLAGYNEQFF.